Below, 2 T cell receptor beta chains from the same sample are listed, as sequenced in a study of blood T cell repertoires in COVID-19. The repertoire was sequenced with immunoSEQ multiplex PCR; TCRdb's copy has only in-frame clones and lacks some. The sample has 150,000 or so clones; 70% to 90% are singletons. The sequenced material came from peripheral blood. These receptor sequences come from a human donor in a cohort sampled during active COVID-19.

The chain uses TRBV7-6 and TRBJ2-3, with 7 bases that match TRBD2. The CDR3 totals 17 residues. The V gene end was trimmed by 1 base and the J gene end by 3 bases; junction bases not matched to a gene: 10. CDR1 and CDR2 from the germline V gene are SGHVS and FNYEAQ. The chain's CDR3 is CASSLDFLAGETDTQYF. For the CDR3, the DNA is TGTGCCAGCAGCTTAGATTTTTTGGCGGGAGAGACAGATACGCAGTATTTT.

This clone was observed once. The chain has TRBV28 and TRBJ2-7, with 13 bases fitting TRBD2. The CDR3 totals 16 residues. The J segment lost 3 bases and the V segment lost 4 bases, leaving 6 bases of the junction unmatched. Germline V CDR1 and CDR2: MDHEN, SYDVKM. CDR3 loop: CASSSLTSGGLYEQYF. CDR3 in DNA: TGTGCCAGCAGTTCACTGACTAGCGGGGGGCTCTACGAGCAGTACTTC.